This TCR beta chain emerged from a study of CD8 T cells in ankylosing spondylitis. Study results and caveats: Reportedly, significant enrichment of disease-linked clones occurred in matched ankylosing spondylitis synovial fluid. It appeared that ankylosing spondylitis blood was characterized by a TCR beta motif of eight highly homologous variants.

This clonotype has more than one count but fewer than ten. Its antigen is still unknown. The CDR3 sequence is 16 residues long. In germline, CDR1 is LNHNV, CDR2 YYDKDF (reference sequence). Trimming took off 1 base at V and 0 bases at J, with 12 bases between the two ends. Quantitative 5'-RACE was performed with molecular barcodes, and it yielded the TCR beta libraries. MiXCR was run by TCRdb on the 5' RACE reads, yielding one entry per CDR3 protein. The profile shows 750,000 to 850,000 distinct CDR3 sequences, over 9.5% of them singletons. This chain joins TRBV15 and TRBJ2-5, with TRBD1 as a possible D gene (7 bases). This receptor was obtained from a male donor with ankylosing spondylitis. The sequenced sample was blood, either unsorted or a sorted T cell fraction (not recorded which). The CDR3 DNA is TGTGCCACCAGCAGAGGACAGGGACTCTACCAAGAGACCCAGTACTTC. This encodes CATSRGQGLYQETQYF.